This entry features one T cell receptor beta chain sequence. These data belong to a study of OX40 agonist ivuxolimab in advanced cancers. About the study: The dose of intravenous ivuxolimab that patients received every 2 weeks ranged from 0.01 to 10 mg/kg.

Germline-derived CDR1 and CDR2 are SGHAT and FQNNGV. This CDR3 is 15 amino acids long. V lost 5 bases, J lost 3 bases, and 10 bases stayed unmatched. Sequenced by immunoSEQ multiplex PCR; TCRdb stores in-frame clones only, minus some. The table shows 120,000 or so clones, with 89% occurring only once. This TCR was recovered from an adult with an advanced solid tumor such as melanoma, head and neck, liver or kidney cancer. The chain is built from TRBV11-2 and TRBJ2-7; 7 nucleotides line up with TRBD2. Sequencing was performed on CD4+ or CD8+ T cells sorted from blood, taken in a trial of the OX40 agonist ivuxolimab. CDR3 loop: CASSASSGVVYEQYF. As DNA, the CDR3 is TGTGCCAGCAGCGCCTCCAGCGGGGTGGTCTACGAGCAGTACTTC.